The TCR beta chain described here comes from a study of cytomegalovirus exposure and HLA in healthy donors (dated by TCRdb to between 2016 and 2019). Describing the broader study: An earlier analysis of several hundred of the donors reported 276 Gb of sequence data and roughly 120 million unique TCR beta sequences obtained from 180 million or so T cells. Approximately 300 gigabases of sequencing data and tens of millions of unique TCR sequences were included in an early release covering around 650 HLA-typed donors. The genetic ancestry cluster associated with self-reported Caucasian donors included approximately 85% of the roughly 360 genotyped donors. The study aimed to test whether signatures of past pathogen exposure could be identified by cataloging public T cell receptors. The study profiled the T cell repertoires of 500 to 800 subjects by immunosequencing and related them to cytomegalovirus serostatus. Besides the first cohort of about 730 subjects, a separate validation cohort made up of 120 or so different subjects was used. To predict cytomegalovirus infection status, the study combined high-throughput TCR immunosequencing, statistical association of individual TCRs with disease status, and machine learning. A later analysis re-analyzed previously published TCR beta repertoires from about 600 donors and added high-resolution HLA genotyping to study TCR occurrence patterns. In the later analysis, no new phenotypic data were used to find candidate immune exposures; instead, reliance was placed on TCR beta sequences and their occurrence across donors. An earlier analysis of roughly 580 of the donors used high-throughput TCR beta sequencing to judge whether each TCR beta V gene segment behaved as functional or pseudogenic. Alongside the repertoire data, information on donor age, sex, ethnicity and CMV serostatus was compiled. A later genetic analysis used genome-wide SNP genotypes for about 65% of the roughly 670 donors, treating that subset as a discovery cohort. Every discovery cohort repertoire had been produced on one sequencing platform. HLA typing covered class I and class II loci at four-digit resolution. The number of typed donors differed by locus: about 620-630 for A, B, C, DRB1 and DQB1; approximately 520 for DQA1; around 610 for DPA1; and roughly 450 for DPB1. Four to six DR-DQ haplotypes were handled as single units for association and clustering, since linkage in the cohort was strong. Among 300 to 500 genotyped donors of the cohort, an average of about 220,000 unique TCR beta nucleotide sequences was sequenced per donor, of which about 18% were non-productive. Overall study outcomes, separate from this receptor: The only immune exposure information available for the cohort was CMV serostatus. In a later analysis, the rate of TCR association differed among HLA loci, with DRB1 alleles having the most associated TCRs and HLA-C alleles having the fewest. According to a later analysis, parvovirus B19, influenza, CMV and Epstein-Barr virus appeared linked to several top co-occurrence clusters. A few of the identified cytomegalovirus-associated TCR beta chains were confirmed in vitro to be specific for cytomegalovirus antigens. A later genetic analysis associated a missense DCLRE1C variant with V-gene and J-gene trimming of TCR beta chains, and an independent cohort replicated the association. According to a later analysis, most CMV-associated TCR beta chains appeared to be HLA-restricted, and the HLA associations seemed to be driven largely by CMV exposure. In this cohort, only TCR beta chains were sequenced, and detectable features were limited by the absence of alpha or paired-chain data. The earlier analysis of some 540 of the donors excluded some 15 rarely observed V segments, including chromosome 9 orphons, because counts were too low. When HLA alleles, especially DR and DQ, strongly co-occurred, attributing TCR associations to individual alleles was difficult. A later genetic analysis reported fewer N-insertions in productive TCRs among donors in an Asian-associated ancestry cluster than the approximately 700-donor mean. The classifier was reported to diagnose cytomegalovirus status with high specificity and sensitivity in both the original and validation cohorts. In a later analysis, 16,951 TCR beta sequences were associated with specific HLA alleles at a false discovery rate of 0.05. A further reported finding was that TCR beta sequences accurately predicted the HLA-A and HLA-B alleles for most subjects in the first cohort. Correlated functional status among segregating V segments might reflect linkage disequilibrium, but an unknown experimental factor could not be ruled out. Because some donors lacked HLA typing at each locus, the association tests relied only on the typed subset. Compared with equally common non-associated chains, HLA-associated TCR beta chains in a later analysis were more clonally expanded and had lower generation probabilities. The sequencing pipeline was judged likely to have produced a cluster of highly shared sequence variants as a technical artifact. According to the authors, the approach could potentially be generalized to other disease states and immunological phenotypes. Presence/absence analyses assumed roughly uniform sequencing depth across donors, an assumption that may not hold. Across donors, most TCR sequences were observed very rarely, whereas some public TCRs were present in many individuals. Broadly in line with IMGT annotations, most TCR beta V segments showed up in productive rearrangements about 87% or about 30% of the time in an earlier analysis of several hundred of the donors. The study gave a list of some 150 TCR beta chains associated with cytomegalovirus.

Library construction relied on the immunoSEQ multiplex PCR assay. For the multiplex PCR, a mixture combining 60 forward primers for TCR Vbeta segments and 13 reverse primers for TCR Jbeta segments was used. Amplification of the CDR3 region of rearranged TCR beta genes was performed with a multiplex PCR assay on genomic DNA. The amplified TCR beta libraries were sequenced on the Illumina HiSeq System as 87-base-pair reads. Per the original workflow: A later analysis tallied roughly 80 million unique TCR beta chains across the approximately 670 repertoires, and approximately 12 million of those chains were shared by two or more donors. Raw reads were error-corrected and collapsed into unique sequences with a nearest-neighbor algorithm that merged closely related sequences to remove PCR and sequencing errors. V, D and J gene segments were assigned by aligning CDR3 sequences to IMGT reference sequences. For a sequence to be retained, a match of at least six nucleotides was required to both a V gene segment and a J gene segment. A rearrangement counted as productive if the CDR3 had no stop codons and remained in frame with V and J, and every other rearrangement counted as non-productive. CDR3 was defined according to IMGT convention as the region running from the second conserved V-encoded cysteine to the conserved J-encoded phenylalanine. The earlier analysis of 450 to 750 of the donors excluded any sequence lacking an unambiguous match to a single V gene segment. In an earlier analysis of around 590 of the donors, a V segment was called functional when productive rearrangements were above 56.7%, and segregating when the standard deviation between donors exceeded 5%. To diagnose cytomegalovirus status from the catalog of TCR beta chain sequences, a statistical classification framework was built. In a later analysis, V and J genes were assigned by comparing TCR nucleotide sequences against IMGT/GENE-DB human TR gene sequences. Using the TCRdist pipeline, a later analysis assigned CDR3 sequences along with most-parsimonious VDJ recombination scenarios. In a later analysis, each TCR beta chain was defined by its CDR3 amino acid sequence together with its V-gene family, and reads without a unique V-gene family were excluded. To address suspected cross-contamination and a sequencing artifact, a later analysis removed over 500 highly shared, low-generation-probability nucleotide sequences. In a later analysis, a clonal expansion index for each public chain was calculated from normalized within-repertoire ranks of inferred template counts. In a later analysis, generation probabilities were computed with a VDJ recombination model fitted to out-of-frame rearrangements, and the resulting probabilities were checked against IGoR. In a later analysis, hypergeometric tests were used to score TCR-TCR, TCR-HLA and TCR-CMV co-occurrence, with a repertoire-size bias correction applied to TCR pairs. In a later analysis, false discovery rates were estimated by permuting HLA or CMV assignments 20 times. In a later analysis, co-occurring TCRs were grouped with DBSCAN, and TCRdist sequence similarity was added when clustering was performed within HLA-allele-positive subsets. Repertoires with fewer than 30,000 or more than 120,000 public chains were left out of co-occurrence clustering, as were five repertoires with anomalous nucleotide sharing. TCRdb took this table from immuneACCESS and kept in-frame rearrangements with V and J called. Such tables lack part of the clones; where checked against another copy, unresolved V genes explain under half of the gap, and the rest is unexplained. That table is the source of V, J and clone size, and D and trimming were worked out from the DNA. The sample includes 150,000 or so clones, with about four fifths observed a single time. The ten largest account for 0.75% to 0.9% of the sample.

With regard to this clone: Its antigen remains undetermined. No base quality information exists; no much larger clone differs at one position.

The cohort consisted of 600 to 750 healthy bone marrow donors. At the time of sampling, all cohort members were nominally healthy, though unrecorded immune exposures were likely present. The donor was CMV seronegative and was included in the group of under 450 seronegative cohort members. A peripheral blood sample was collected from each donor, and TCR beta sequencing was performed on peripheral blood mononuclear cells. Genomic DNA extraction from the blood cell samples was performed with the Qiagen DNeasy Blood Extraction Kit. This receptor was obtained from a woman aged 18-30 years in good health and CMV-seronegative. Sample: PBMCs.

CDR3 reads: CASSFGLAGVTDTQYF. The DNA reads as follows: TGTGCCAGCAGCTTTGGACTAGCGGGAGTCACAGATACGCAGTATTTT. The chain is assembled from TRBV7-2 and TRBJ2-3, with 13 central nucleotides matching TRBD2. The CDR3 starts with the cysteine, ends with the phenylalanine, and has 16 residues. Kept here is only the CDR3 DNA, which spans 48 bases and is read in frame from base 1. The germline V gene specifies SGHTA as CDR1 and FQGNSA as CDR2. V lost 3 bases and J lost 2 bases, and the count of bases not matched to a germline gene is 2. Extended through the reference TRBV7-2 and TRBJ2-3 proteins, this CDR3 yields the full variable domain: GAGVSQSPSNKVTEKGKDVELRCDPISGHTALYWYRQSLGQGLEFLIYFQGNSAPDKSGLPSDRFSAERTGGSVSTLTIQRTQQEDSAVYLCASSFGLAGVTDTQYFGPGTRLTVL.